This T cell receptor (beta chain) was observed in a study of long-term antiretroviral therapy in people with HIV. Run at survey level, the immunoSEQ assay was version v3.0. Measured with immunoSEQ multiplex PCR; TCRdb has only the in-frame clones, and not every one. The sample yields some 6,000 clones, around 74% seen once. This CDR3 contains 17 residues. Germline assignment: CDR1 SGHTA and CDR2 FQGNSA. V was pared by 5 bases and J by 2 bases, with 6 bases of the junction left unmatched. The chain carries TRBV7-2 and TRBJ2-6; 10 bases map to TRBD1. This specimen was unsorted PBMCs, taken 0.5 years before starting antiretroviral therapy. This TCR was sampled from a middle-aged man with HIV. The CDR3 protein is CASSPRQGATGANVLTF. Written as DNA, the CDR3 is TGTGCCAGCAGCCCAAGACAGGGGGCTACTGGGGCCAACGTCCTGACTTTC. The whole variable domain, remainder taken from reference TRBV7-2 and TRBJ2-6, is GAGVSQSPSNKVTEKGKDVELRCDPISGHTALYWYRQSLGQGLEFLIYFQGNSAPDKSGLPSDRFSAERTGGSVSTLTIQRTQQEDSAVYLCASSPRQGATGANVLTFGAGSRLTVL.